This entry lists 15 T cell receptor beta chains sequenced from one sample in a study of blood T cell repertoires in COVID-19 (dated by TCRdb to the early 2020s). The library was made by the immunoSEQ multiplex PCR assay. TCRdb limited this immuneACCESS table to in-frame rearrangements with V and J called. A share of clones is missing; checked studies link under half to unresolved V genes, and the rest is unexplained. For this sample there are about 35,000 clones; roughly 85% appear just once. The ten largest clones take up approximately 4% of the sample. Sample: peripheral blood. Every receptor here comes from a man aged 45-65 years with acute or convalescent COVID-19.

The chain employs TRBV5-4 and TRBJ2-7; D perhaps matches TRBD1 (5 bases). The CDR3 has 14 amino acids. The V gene lost 0 bases and the J gene lost 0 bases, with 7 bases spanning the gap. The germline gives CDR1 SGHNT, CDR2 YYREEE (reference sequence). The DNA of the CDR3 is TGTGCCAGCAGCTTGGGAGACAGCTCCTACGAGCAGTACTTC. Translated, it gives CASSLGDSSYEQYF.

The CDR3 nucleotides are TGTGCCAGCAGTTACAGCGAGGGTTACGAGCAGTACTTC. Amino acids: CASSYSEGYEQYF. The rearrangement links TRBV6-2 or TRBV6-3 to TRBJ2-7; D might be TRBD2 (5 bases). CDR1 is MNHEY and CDR2 is SVGEGT in the germline V gene. There are 13 residues in the CDR3. Trimming stripped 2 bases from V and 4 bases from J, with 9 bases between.

The DNA for the CDR3 is TGTGCCAGCAGCTTAAGGACAGGGGCTAATTCACCCCTCCACTTT. It is translated as CASSLRTGANSPLHF. V gene TRBV5-4 combines with J gene TRBJ1-6; 9 bases map to TRBD1. Germline CDR1 is SGHNT and CDR2 is YYREEE (reference sequence). The CDR3 has 15 amino acids. J lost 6 bases, V lost 2 bases, and 3 bases had no gene match.

This chain joins TRBV7-8 and TRBJ2-3; 8 bases line up with TRBD2. The germline CDR1 and CDR2 sequences are SGHVS and FQNEAQ. The CDR3 has 14 residues. V shed 6 bases, J shed 2 bases, and the junction held 4 bases outside the gene matches. The CDR3 coding sequence is TGTGCCAGCAGGCGTAGCGGGGCCACAGATACGCAGTATTTT. This gives the protein CASRRSGATDTQYF.

This sequence joins TRBV19 and TRBJ1-5, with 7 positions matching TRBD1. Trimming cost V 7 bases and J 5 bases; bases outside gene matches: 11. CDR1 is LNHDA and CDR2 is SQIVND in the germline V gene (reference sequence). The CDR3 totals 15 residues. DNA of the CDR3: TGTGCCAGTACCGGGGACAGAGACAGATATCAGCCCCAGCATTTT. The encoded protein is CASTGDRDRYQPQHF.

The rearrangement joins TRBV4-1 to TRBJ1-1; unclear D gene. The CDR3 consists of 12 residues. The germline V and J ends were trimmed by 4 bases and 0 bases, with 3 bases remaining between them. Germline CDR1 MGHRA, CDR2 YSYEKL. The CDR3 DNA follows: TGCGCCAGCAGCCTCATGAACACTGAAGCTTTCTTT. Its protein is CASSLMNTEAFF.

This clone was recorded a few times. The chain uses TRBV6-4 and TRBJ1-2, with a weak D call TRBD1 (5 bases). The germline V and J ends were trimmed by 3 bases and 8 bases, with 10 bases remaining between them. Per the germline V gene, CDR1 is MRHNA and CDR2 is SNTAGT. The CDR3 runs to 12 residues. The CDR3 nucleotides read TGTGCCAGCAGTGATAGGGGTATAGGCTACACCTTC. Its protein is CASSDRGIGYTF.

This sequence joins TRBV29-1 and TRBJ1-2; TRBD1 agrees at 8 bases. The CDR3 consists of 14 residues. J lost 4 bases, V lost 1 base, and 5 bases had no gene match. Germline CDR1 is SQVTM and CDR2 is ANQGSEA. This chain's CDR3 is CSVEGGQVAYGYTF. The CDR3 nucleotides read TGCAGCGTTGAAGGGGGACAGGTAGCCTATGGCTACACCTTC.

The chain is built from TRBV3-1 (or the pseudogene TRBV3-2) and TRBJ2-1; weak D call: TRBD2 (6 bases). Germline V CDR1 and CDR2: LGHDT, YNNKEL (reference sequence). Between the trimmed V and J ends, which lost 0 bases and 10 bases, there was a span of 16 bases. The CDR3 contains 15 residues. The CDR3 reads CASSQDLTGDREQFF. CDR3 sequence (DNA): TGTGCCAGCAGCCAAGATCTGACGGGAGATCGGGAGCAGTTCTTC.

The V gene is TRBV29-1, the J gene TRBJ2-7; D is uncertain. Germline CDR1 and CDR2: SQVTM and ANQGSEA. This CDR3 is built from 12 residues. Trimming cost V 1 base and J 8 bases, with 12 bases left between them. Here the CDR3 reads CSVEAGSSKQYF. The DNA of the CDR3 is TGCAGCGTTGAAGCAGGTTCGAGCAAGCAGTACTTC.

The chain has TRBV6-5 and TRBJ2-3; D uncertain. The CDR3 contains 12 residues. Germline V gene sequence: CDR1 MNHEY, CDR2 SVGAGI. V lost 6 bases and J lost 2, with 6 bases in between. CDR3 DNA: TGTGCCAGCAGCGCGGACACAGATACGCAGTATTTT. Translating it yields CASSADTDTQYF.

V gene TRBV6-5 combines with J gene TRBJ2-7, with D tentatively TRBD2 (6 bases). V was cut by 8 bases and J by 2 bases, with 16 bases left in between. Germline values: CDR1 MNHEY, CDR2 SVGAGI. There are 14 residues in the CDR3. The CDR3 loop is CASGPGGPPYEQYF. The DNA of the CDR3 is TGTGCCAGCGGCCCCGGGGGACCCCCCTACGAGCAGTACTTC.

V is TRBV11-2 and J is TRBJ2-6, with 11 positions matching TRBD2. Germline V gene sequence: CDR1 SGHAT, CDR2 FQNNGV. The J segment lost 1 base and the V segment lost 0 bases, leaving 8 bases of the junction unmatched. The CDR3 totals 20 residues. The CDR3 spells CASSLDKSSGGLSGANVLTF. The CDR3 nucleotides read TGTGCCAGCAGCTTAGATAAGTCTAGCGGGGGGTTGTCTGGGGCCAACGTCCTGACTTTC.

The genes are TRBV6-2 or TRBV6-3 and TRBJ2-7; 7 bases line up with TRBD1. CDR3 length: 15 amino acids. Germline V lookup: CDR1 MNHEY, CDR2 SVGEGT. The V gene end was trimmed by 0 bases and the J gene end by 4 bases; junction bases not matched to a gene: 6. CDR3 sequence: CASSYSTGKLYEQYF. CDR3 nucleotide sequence: TGTGCCAGCAGTTACTCGACAGGGAAGCTATACGAGCAGTACTTC.

The CDR3 reads CASTIDRGRTDTQYF. CDR3 sequence (DNA): TGTGCCAGCACCATCGACAGGGGGCGCACAGATACGCAGTATTTT. The chain is built from TRBV28 and TRBJ2-3, with 10 bases aligning to TRBD1. The J segment lost 1 base and the V segment lost 7 bases, leaving 5 bases of the junction unmatched. The CDR3 totals 15 residues. Germline-derived CDR1 and CDR2 are MDHEN and SYDVKM.